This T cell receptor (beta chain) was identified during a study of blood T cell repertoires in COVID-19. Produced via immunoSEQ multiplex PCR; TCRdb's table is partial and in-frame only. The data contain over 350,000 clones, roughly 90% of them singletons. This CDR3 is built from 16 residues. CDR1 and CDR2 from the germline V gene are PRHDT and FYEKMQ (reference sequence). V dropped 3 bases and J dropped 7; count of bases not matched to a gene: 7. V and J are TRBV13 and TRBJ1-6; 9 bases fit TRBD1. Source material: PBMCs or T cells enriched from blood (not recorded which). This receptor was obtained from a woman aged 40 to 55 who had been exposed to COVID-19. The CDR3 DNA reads TGTGCCAGCAGCTTGAGGATGGGGACAGGGAATTCACCCCTCCACTTT. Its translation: CASSLRMGTGNSPLHF.